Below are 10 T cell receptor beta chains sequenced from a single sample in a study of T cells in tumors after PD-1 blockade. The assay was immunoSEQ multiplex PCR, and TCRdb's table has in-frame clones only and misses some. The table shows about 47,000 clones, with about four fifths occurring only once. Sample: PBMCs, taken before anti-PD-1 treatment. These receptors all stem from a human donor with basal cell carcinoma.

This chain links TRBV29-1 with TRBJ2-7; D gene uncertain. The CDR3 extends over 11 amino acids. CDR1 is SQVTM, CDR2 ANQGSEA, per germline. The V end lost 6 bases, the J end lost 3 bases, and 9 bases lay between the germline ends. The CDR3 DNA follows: TGCAGCGTCTCGGATGGCTACGAGCAGTACTTC. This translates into CSVSDGYEQYF.

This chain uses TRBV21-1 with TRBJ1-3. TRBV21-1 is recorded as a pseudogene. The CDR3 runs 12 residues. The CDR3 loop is CASVQSGNTIYF. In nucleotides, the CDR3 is TGTGCCAGCGTGCAATCTGGAAACACCATATATTTT.

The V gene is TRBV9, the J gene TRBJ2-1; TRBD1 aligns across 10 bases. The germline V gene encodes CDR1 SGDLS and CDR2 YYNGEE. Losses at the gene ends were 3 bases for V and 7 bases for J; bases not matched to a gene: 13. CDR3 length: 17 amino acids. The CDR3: CASSADYRDRGMNEQFF. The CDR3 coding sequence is TGTGCCAGCAGCGCCGACTACCGGGACAGGGGAATGAATGAGCAGTTCTTC.

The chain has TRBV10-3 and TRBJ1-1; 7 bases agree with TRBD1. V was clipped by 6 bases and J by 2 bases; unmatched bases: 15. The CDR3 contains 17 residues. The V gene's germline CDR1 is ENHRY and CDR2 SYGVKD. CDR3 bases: TGTGCCATCAGCCCCGGGACAGCTAACCAGCCCAACACTGAAGCTTTCTTT. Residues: CAISPGTANQPNTEAFF.

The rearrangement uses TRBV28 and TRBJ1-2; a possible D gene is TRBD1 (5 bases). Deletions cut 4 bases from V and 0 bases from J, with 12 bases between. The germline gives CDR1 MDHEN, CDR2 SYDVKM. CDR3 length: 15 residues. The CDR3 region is CASSSVRGANYGYTF. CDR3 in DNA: TGTGCCAGCAGTTCGGTCCGGGGGGCTAACTATGGCTACACCTTC.

CDR3 protein: CASSLIERNTYEQYF. CDR3 bases: TGTGCCAGCAGTTTGATAGAACGGAACACCTACGAGCAGTACTTC. The V call is TRBV28, the J call TRBJ2-7; D gene unclear. Trimming stripped 3 bases from V and 2 bases from J, with 14 bases between. This CDR3 contains 15 residues. CDR1 MDHEN and CDR2 SYDVKM come from the germline V gene.

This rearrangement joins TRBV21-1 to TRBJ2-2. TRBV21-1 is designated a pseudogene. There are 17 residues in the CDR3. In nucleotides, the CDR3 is TGTGCCAGCAGCAAAGCATCCGGGACCGCGAACACCGGGGAGCTGTTTTTT. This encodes CASSKASGTANTGELFF.

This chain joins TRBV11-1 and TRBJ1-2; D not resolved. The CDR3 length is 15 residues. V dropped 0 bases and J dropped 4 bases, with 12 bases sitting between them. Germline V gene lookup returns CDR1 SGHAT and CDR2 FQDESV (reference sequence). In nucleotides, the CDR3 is TGTGCCAGCAGCTTAGCCGGGAATGGAGGCTATGGCTACACCTTC. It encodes CASSLAGNGGYGYTF.

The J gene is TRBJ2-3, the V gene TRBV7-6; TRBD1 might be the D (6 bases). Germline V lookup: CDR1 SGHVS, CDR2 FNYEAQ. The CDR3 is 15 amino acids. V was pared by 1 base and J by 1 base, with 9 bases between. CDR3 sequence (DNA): TGTGCCAGCAGCTTAGTGGACAGAGGCACAGATACGCAGTATTTT. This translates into CASSLVDRGTDTQYF.

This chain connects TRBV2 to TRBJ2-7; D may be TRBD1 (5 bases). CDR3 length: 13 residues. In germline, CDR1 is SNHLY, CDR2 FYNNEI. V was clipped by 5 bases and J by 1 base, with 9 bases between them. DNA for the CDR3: TGTGCCAGCAGTCCCAGGGATTCCTACGAGCAGTACTTC. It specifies CASSPRDSYEQYF.